Presented here are 3 T cell receptor beta chains from one specimen sequenced in a study of shared clonotypes between healthy human individuals. Assay used: immunoSEQ multiplex PCR; TCRdb lists only in-frame clones, some missing. This table holds 2 million to 2.5 million clones, roughly 92% found once. The sample taken for sequencing was naive CD4+ T cells from PBMCs. Sample subset: CD45RA+ positively selected. Receptors originate from a man aged 18 to 30 in good health. Some clones in this sample may be carry-over from other donors' samples.

In regard to this clone: This sample also contains other DNA sequences that code for the same CDR3. The gene calls are TRBV7-2 and TRBJ2-7; D is perhaps TRBD2 (7 bases). In germline, CDR1 is SGHTA, CDR2 FQGNSA. This CDR3 has 16 amino acids. V shed 0 bases and J shed 3 bases, with 15 bases lying between them. This CDR3 is CASSLALGGGLYEQYF. The CDR3 DNA is TGTGCCAGCAGCTTAGCGCTAGGGGGAGGGCTCTACGAGCAGTACTTC. The whole variable domain, remainder taken from reference TRBV7-2 and TRBJ2-7, is GAGVSQSPSNKVTEKGKDVELRCDPISGHTALYWYRQSLGQGLEFLIYFQGNSAPDKSGLPSDRFSAERTGGSVSTLTIQRTQQEDSAVYLCASSLALGGGLYEQYFGPGTRLTVT.

The rearrangement joins TRBV5-4 to TRBJ1-1; D call uncertain. The CDR3 is 14 amino acids. Germline loops: CDR1 SGHNT, CDR2 YYREEE (reference sequence). Trimming cost V 4 bases and J 3 bases, with 13 bases left between them. The chain's CDR3 is CASSPQASHTEAFF. CDR3 DNA: TGTGCCAGCAGCCCGCAGGCTTCTCACACTGAAGCTTTCTTT. Based on the CDR3 plus reference TRBV5-4 and TRBJ1-1, the full variable domain is ETGVTQSPTHLIKTRGQQVTLRCSSQSGHNTVSWYQQALGQGPQFIFQYYREEENGRGNFPPRFSGLQFPNYSSELNVNALELDDSALYLCASSPQASHTEAFFGQGTRLTVV.

This clone was observed a single time. The chain has TRBV7-8 and TRBJ2-1; 15 bases match TRBD2. CDR3 size: 15 residues. Germline values: CDR1 SGHVS, CDR2 FQNEAQ. V gave up 5 bases and J gave up 7 bases; unmatched junction bases: 3. The CDR3 DNA is TGTGCCAGCAGCGCCGGACTAGCGGGAGGGAATGAGCAGTTCTTC. It codes for CASSAGLAGGNEQFF.